This T cell receptor beta chain was sequenced for a study of blood T cell repertoires in COVID-19. About the research overall: COVID-19 samples from acute and convalescent phases originated in the United States, Italy and Spain.

Original methodology: Amplification from reference gene primers served as the basis for estimated nucleated cell counts. TCRdb's table, derived via immunoSEQ multiplex PCR, lists solely in-frame clones and lacks some. V and J calls and clone size are as listed in that table; D and trimming were resolved from the DNA. This table has more than 75,000 clones, 84% appearing once. After removal of 5 bases from V and 3 bases from J, the junction contained 6 bases not matched to a gene. The CDR3 has 14 residues. The germline V gene has CDR1 SGHTA and CDR2 FQGNSA. Sequencing was carried out using peripheral blood. The V and J genes are TRBV7-2 and TRBJ2-7; TRBD2 matches 8 bases. The receptor's source is a man in his 60s with acute or convalescent COVID-19. CDR3 DNA sequence: TGTGCCAGCAGCCCCGGACTAGCAGGCTACGAGCAGTACTTC. This gives the protein CASSPGLAGYEQYF.